Below, 26 T cell receptor beta chains from the same sample are listed, as sequenced in a study of blood T cell repertoires in COVID-19. Profiling relied on immunoSEQ multiplex PCR, and the TCRdb table lists in-frame clones only, not all of them. The repertoire holds some 200,000 clones, about 79% seen once, with about 1.3% in the top ten. Sequenced input: PBMCs or T cells enriched from blood (not recorded which). The receptors originated from a woman aged 35 to 49 with acute COVID-19.

The rearrangement joins TRBV11-2 to TRBJ1-1, with 8 bases lining up with TRBD1. CDR3 length: 13 amino acids. After removal of 5 bases from V and 10 bases from J, the junction contained 9 bases not matched to a gene. Germline V gene lookup returns CDR1 SGHAT and CDR2 FQNNGV. The CDR3 region is CASSLGQGTPAFF. The CDR3 DNA reads as TGTGCCAGCAGCCTAGGACAGGGTACACCAGCTTTCTTT.

This chain connects TRBV27 to TRBJ2-1; the match to TRBD2 covers 8 bases. Trimming took 4 bases from V and 9 from J; bases not matched to a gene: 5. Germline lookup yields CDR1 MNHEY and CDR2 SMNVEV (reference sequence). The CDR3 is 13 amino acids. CDR3 in amino acids: CASSSGGAAEQFF. CDR3 DNA sequence: TGTGCCAGCAGTTCCGGGGGGGCTGCTGAGCAGTTCTTC.

V and J are TRBV4-1 and TRBJ1-2; TRBD1 agrees at 7 bases. Germline V gene lookup returns CDR1 MGHRA and CDR2 YSYEKL. The CDR3 has 15 amino acids. The V gene end was trimmed by 3 bases and the J gene end by 2 bases; junction bases not matched to a gene: 6. The CDR3: CASSQASTGNYGYTF. CDR3 sequence (DNA): TGCGCCAGCAGCCAGGCCTCGACAGGGAACTATGGCTACACCTTC.

The V call is TRBV4-1, the J call TRBJ2-7, with D perhaps TRBD2 (5 bases). CDR1 and CDR2 from the germline V gene are MGHRA and YSYEKL. The CDR3 spans 14 residues. V was cut by 5 bases and J by 5 bases, with 16 bases left in between. The DNA for the CDR3 is TGCGCCAGCAGCGCCCCCGGGAAACCCCACGAGCAGTACTTC. It yields the protein CASSAPGKPHEQYF.

V gene TRBV28 combines with J gene TRBJ2-5, with 11 bases lining up with TRBD2. CDR3 length: 17 residues. V dropped 6 bases and J dropped 5; count of bases not matched to a gene: 14. Germline values: CDR1 MDHEN, CDR2 SYDVKM. The CDR3 bases are TGTGCCAGCAGCCCCGTAACTAGCGGGAGAAAGAGGGAGACCCAGTACTTC. Translating gives CASSPVTSGRKRETQYF.

This clone appeared a single time. The chain uses TRBV24-1 and TRBJ2-5; 9 nucleotides agree with TRBD1. Germline V gene data show CDR1 as KGHDR and CDR2 as SFDVKD. This CDR3 spans 16 amino acids. The junction had 9 bases not matched to a gene; V was cut back by 1 base and J by 7 bases. The CDR3 sequence is CATSDFNRDRDGTQYF. Here the CDR3 DNA reads TGTGCCACCAGTGATTTCAACCGGGACAGGGACGGGACCCAGTACTTC.

The J gene is TRBJ2-3, the V gene TRBV9, with D perhaps TRBD2 (7 bases). CDR3 length equals 17 residues. Germline V gene sequence: CDR1 SGDLS, CDR2 YYNGEE. The V end lost 0 bases, the J end lost 1 base, and 15 bases lay between the germline ends. In nucleotides, the CDR3 is TGTGCCAGCAGCGTAGCTATCGGGGGGCAGGGCACAGATACGCAGTATTTT. The encoded protein is CASSVAIGGQGTDTQYF.

Remarks on this clone: Possible read error: a much larger clone is one base away. V is TRBV2 and J is TRBJ1-5; D is perhaps TRBD1 (5 bases). From germline, CDR1 is SNHLY and CDR2 FYNNEI. V lost 7 bases to trimming and J lost 0 bases, with 7 bases between them. The CDR3 sequence is 13 residues long. The CDR3 DNA reads as TGTGCCAGCAAGACAGATAGCAATCAGCCCCAGCATTTT. It specifies CASKTDSNQPQHF.

V and J are TRBV7-2 and TRBJ1-5; D may be TRBD1 (5 bases). Germline CDR1 is SGHTA and CDR2 is FQGNSA. This CDR3 is 15 amino acids long. V lost 4 bases and J 6 bases, leaving 16 bases between the germline ends. This CDR3 reads CASSSGNRYGQPQHF. In nucleotides, the CDR3 is TGTGCCAGCAGCTCGGGTAACAGGTACGGTCAGCCCCAGCATTTT.

The chain has TRBV9 and TRBJ2-3; 12 bases map to TRBD2. This CDR3 has 16 amino acids. With 3 bases clipped from V and 2 bases from J, the junction kept 4 bases outside the gene matches. Looked up from germline, CDR1 is SGDLS and CDR2 is YYNGEE. The CDR3 loop is CASSARTSGVTDTQYF. CDR3 DNA sequence: TGTGCCAGCAGCGCAAGGACTAGCGGGGTCACAGATACGCAGTATTTT.

The rearrangement joins TRBV19 to TRBJ1-2, with TRBD1 as a possible D gene (5 bases). Deletions cut 3 bases from V and 8 bases from J, with 19 bases between. The CDR3 is 15 amino acids. Germline CDR1 and CDR2: LNHDA and SQIVND (reference sequence). The CDR3 protein is CASSIGQGGIRGYTF. The CDR3 DNA follows: TGTGCCAGTAGTATTGGTCAGGGAGGAATTCGCGGCTACACCTTC.

The V gene is TRBV7-2, the J gene TRBJ1-5; the match to TRBD1 covers 10 bases. CDR1 SGHTA and CDR2 FQGNSA come from the germline V gene. The CDR3 is 15 residues long. J was trimmed by 4 bases and V by 5 bases; bases with no gene match: 5. CDR3 region: CASSRGQGSNQPQHF. The CDR3, as DNA: TGTGCCAGCAGCCGGGGACAGGGGAGTAATCAGCCCCAGCATTTT.

The rearrangement joins TRBV7-8 to TRBJ1-1; D is perhaps TRBD1 (6 bases). Germline lookup yields CDR1 SGHVS and CDR2 FQNEAQ. The CDR3 has 14 amino acids. With 5 bases removed from V and 5 bases from J, the gap between germline ends came to 15 bases. CDR3 nucleotides: TGTGCCAGCAGCCTCAGGGGAGTAGGGACTGAAGCTTTCTTT. It translates to CASSLRGVGTEAFF.

The chain links TRBV4-2 to TRBJ2-4, with 10 bases matching TRBD2. This CDR3 contains 17 residues. V lost 2 bases, J lost 0 bases, and 4 bases stayed unmatched. CDR1 is LGHNA, CDR2 YNFKEQ, per germline. The CDR3 protein is CASSQPSGGLAKNIQYF. CDR3 DNA: TGTGCCAGCAGCCAACCTAGCGGGGGTCTAGCCAAAAACATTCAGTACTTC.

The chain couples TRBV5-1 to TRBJ1-1, with TRBD1 as a possible D gene (5 bases). V lost 0 bases, J lost 4 bases, and 10 bases lay in between. This CDR3 comprises 14 residues. The germline CDR1 and CDR2 sequences are SGHRS and YFSETQ. The CDR3 sequence: CASSLAMGPTEAFF. Here the CDR3 DNA reads TGCGCCAGCAGCTTGGCCATGGGGCCCACTGAAGCTTTCTTT.

The genes are TRBV7-9 and TRBJ1-1; TRBD1 matches at 8 bases. V was pared by 5 bases and J by 4 bases, with 3 bases of the junction left unmatched. Germline V gene data show CDR1 as SEHNR and CDR2 as FQNEAQ (reference sequence). The CDR3 length is 13 residues. The CDR3, as DNA: TGTGCCAGCAGCGAAACAGGGGGCACTGAAGCTTTCTTT. Translation: CASSETGGTEAFF.

The chain combines TRBV4-3 with TRBJ1-1; tentative D call: TRBD1 (6 bases). Trimming removed 1 base from V and 7 bases from J, with 10 bases in between. This CDR3 has 13 amino acids. Germline values: CDR1 LGHNA, CDR2 YSLEER. CDR3 region: CASSQVTGIEAFF. As DNA, the CDR3 is TGCGCCAGCAGCCAAGTCACAGGGATTGAAGCTTTCTTT.

The chain has TRBV7-9 and TRBJ1-6; D is possibly TRBD1 (5 bases). The germline V and J ends were trimmed by 7 bases and 9 bases, with 16 bases remaining between them. The CDR3 spans 14 residues. Germline V gene data show CDR1 as SEHNR and CDR2 as FQNEAQ (reference sequence). The CDR3 sequence: CASNHDRATSPLHF. The CDR3 DNA sequence: TGTGCCAGCAACCACGACAGAGCTACTTCACCCCTCCACTTT.

The CDR3 DNA follows: TGTGCCAGCAGCCCCGAGGTGGGGAGCGGGGGTGCCGATACGCAGTATTTT. Its protein product is CASSPEVGSGGADTQYF. J is TRBJ2-3 and V is TRBV9; 8 bases agree with TRBD2. This CDR3 has 17 amino acids. The V segment lost 4 bases and the J segment 6 bases; nucleotides outside the gene matches: 16. Germline V gives CDR1 SGDLS, CDR2 YYNGEE. Full variable domain (remainder filled in from reference TRBV9 and TRBJ2-3): DSGVTQTPKHLITATGQRVTLRCSPRSGDLSVYWYQQSLDQGLQFLIQYYNGEERAKGNILERFSAQQFPDLHSELNLSSLELGDSALYFCASSPEVGSGGADTQYFGPGTRLTVL.

The rearrangement joins TRBV3-1 (or the pseudogene TRBV3-2) to TRBJ1-2, with a weak D call TRBD1 (6 bases). In germline, CDR1 is LGHDT, CDR2 YNNKEL (reference sequence). Trimming left V 3 bases short and J 4 bases short, with 12 bases between. The CDR3 extends over 14 amino acids. The DNA for the CDR3 is TGTGCCAGCAGCCATTTGACAGGACCCTATGGCTACACCTTC. It is translated as CASSHLTGPYGYTF.

Only a few counts were recorded for this clone. The chain is built from TRBV19 and TRBJ2-3; 11 bases line up with TRBD1. With V trimmed by 4 bases and J by 8 bases, 11 bases remained unmatched. This CDR3 comprises 16 residues. CDR1 and CDR2 from the germline V gene are LNHDA and SQIVND (reference sequence). CDR3 sequence: CASSNPDRGLLGTQYF. The CDR3 DNA sequence: TGTGCCAGTAGTAACCCGGACAGGGGGCTTCTTGGTACGCAGTATTTT.

The sample holds a few counts of this clone. The V call is TRBV5-6, the J call TRBJ2-3, with 10 bases matching TRBD1. CDR1 and CDR2 (germline): SGHDT, YYEEEE. The length of the CDR3 is 15 residues. J gave up 1 base and V 2 bases, and 1 base lay outside the gene matches. The CDR3 DNA sequence: TGTGCCAGCAGCTTCGGGACAGGGGGCACAGATACGCAGTATTTT. Translating gives CASSFGTGGTDTQYF. The whole variable domain, filled in from reference TRBV5-6 and TRBJ2-3, reads DAGVTQSPTHLIKTRGQQVTLRCSPKSGHDTVSWYQQALGQGPQFIFQYYEEEERQRGNFPDRFSGHQFPNYSSELNVNALLLGDSALYLCASSFGTGGTDTQYFGPGTRLTVL.

The J gene is TRBJ2-1, the V gene TRBV4-3, with 11 bases lining up with TRBD2. V lost 0 bases to trimming and J lost 7 bases; unmatched junction nucleotides: 8. Germline CDR1 LGHNA, CDR2 YSLEER. The CDR3 consists of 17 residues. The CDR3 sequence is CASSQDRASGGRNEQFF. CDR3 bases: TGCGCCAGCAGCCAAGATAGGGCTAGCGGGGGGCGGAATGAGCAGTTCTTC.

The J gene is TRBJ1-2, the V gene TRBV6-5; possible D gene TRBD1, 5 bases. Germline CDR1 reads MNHEY; CDR2 reads SVGAGI. Trimming stripped 7 bases from V and 4 bases from J, with 10 bases between. The CDR3 has 12 amino acids. In DNA form, the CDR3 reads TGTGCCAGCATCGGGGGAGGCTATGGCTACACCTTC. This codes for CASIGGGYGYTF.

V gene TRBV18 combines with J gene TRBJ1-2; TRBD1 aligns across 8 bases. The germline V gene has CDR1 KGHSH and CDR2 LQKENI. Unmatched junction bases numbered 14, after V lost 3 bases and J lost 8 bases. The CDR3 sequence is 16 residues long. Here the CDR3 DNA reads TGTGCCAGCTCACCCCCGGGACAGGCGGTAATCTACGGCTACACCTTC. Amino acids: CASSPPGQAVIYGYTF.

The chain has TRBV29-1 and TRBJ1-6; 8 bases agree with TRBD1. There are 14 residues in the CDR3. Germline V gives CDR1 SQVTM, CDR2 ANQGSEA. Trimming removed 7 bases from V and 6 bases from J; junction bases left unmatched: 8. The CDR3 nucleotides read TGCAGCGCTCGGCAGGGGGCTGGTAATTCACCCCTCCACTTT. Amino acid sequence: CSARQGAGNSPLHF.